The 14 T cell receptor beta chains below all came from one sample that was sequenced in a study of blood T cell repertoires in COVID-19. TCRdb's table, derived via immunoSEQ multiplex PCR, lists solely in-frame clones and lacks some. The repertoire holds tens of thousands of clones, with roughly 90% as singletons. Material for sequencing was peripheral blood. The source of these receptors is an older man with acute or convalescent COVID-19.

This clone was seen just once. The gene calls are TRBV9 and TRBJ1-4; D is unclear. The CDR3 is 14 residues long. Germline CDR1 and CDR2: SGDLS and YYNGEE. Trimming removed 3 bases at V and 0 bases at J, with 6 bases between. The CDR3, as DNA: TGTGCCAGCAGCGCCCTCGCAACTAATGAAAAACTGTTTTTT. This codes for CASSALATNEKLFF.

V and J are TRBV2 and TRBJ2-3; D call uncertain. The V end lost 2 bases, the J end lost 4 bases, and 13 bases lay between the germline ends. The length of the CDR3 is 15 residues. The germline CDR1 and CDR2 sequences are SNHLY and FYNNEI. Written as DNA, the CDR3 is TGTGCCAGCAGTGAACACCCACGCGGCGCAGATACGCAGTATTTT. Its protein product is CASSEHPRGADTQYF.

The chain joins TRBV3-1 (or the pseudogene TRBV3-2) to TRBJ2-1; 7 bases are a match to TRBD2. The V gene end was trimmed by 2 bases and the J gene end by 0 bases; junction bases not matched to a gene: 10. CDR1 is LGHDT and CDR2 is YNNKEL in the germline V gene (reference sequence). The CDR3 is 18 residues long. This chain's CDR3 is CASSQRPGGSSSYNEQFF. The CDR3 nucleotides are TGTGCCAGCAGCCAAAGGCCCGGGGGGTCGAGCTCCTACAATGAGCAGTTCTTC.

The genes are TRBV7-2 and TRBJ2-1; TRBD2 agrees at 8 bases. Germline V gene lookup returns CDR1 SGHTA and CDR2 FQGNSA. J was trimmed by 8 bases and V by 4 bases; bases with no gene match: 16. CDR3 length: 17 residues. In DNA form, the CDR3 reads TGTGCCAGCAGCTCATCCGTCCTAACGGGGGGGAACCATGAGCAGTTCTTC. Translation: CASSSSVLTGGNHEQFF.

The rearrangement joins TRBV7-9 to TRBJ1-1, with TRBD1 matching 7 bases. CDR1 and CDR2 (germline): SEHNR, FQNEAQ (reference sequence). The J segment lost 2 bases and the V segment lost 2 bases, leaving 5 bases of the junction unmatched. CDR3 size: 15 residues. The CDR3 nucleotides read TGTGCCAGCAGCTTAATGTACAGGGGCAACACTGAAGCTTTCTTT. This encodes CASSLMYRGNTEAFF.

The genes are TRBV24-1 and TRBJ2-3; perhaps TRBD2 as D (6 bases). Trimming shortened V by 8 bases and J by 1 base, and 12 bases separated the two germline ends. From germline, CDR1 is KGHDR and CDR2 SFDVKD. The CDR3 extends over 14 amino acids. In DNA form, the CDR3 reads TGTGCCACCAATAGCGGCAGAGGCACAGATACGCAGTATTTT. Translation gives CATNSGRGTDTQYF.

J is TRBJ2-5 and V is TRBV3-1 (or the pseudogene TRBV3-2); 9 bases line up with TRBD2. CDR1 and CDR2 from the germline V gene are LGHDT and YNNKEL (reference sequence). With 4 bases clipped from V and 5 bases from J, the junction kept 2 bases outside the gene matches. The CDR3 contains 13 residues. CDR3 protein: CASSPSGIETQYF. The DNA of the CDR3 is TGTGCCAGCAGCCCTAGCGGGATCGAGACCCAGTACTTC.

CDR3 residues: CASSPGQNNQPQHF. CDR3 nucleotides: TGTGCCAGCAGCCCCGGACAGAACAATCAGCCCCAGCATTTT. The chain recombines TRBV2 with TRBJ1-5, with D perhaps matching TRBD1 (6 bases). The germline V gene encodes CDR1 SNHLY and CDR2 FYNNEI. Trimming pared 6 bases from V and 3 bases from J, leaving 12 bases between. The CDR3 loop spans 14 amino acids. Variable domain in full (rest from reference TRBV2 and TRBJ1-5): EPEVTQTPSHQVTQMGQEVILRCVPISNHLYFYWYRQILGQKVEFLVSFYNNEISEKSEIFDDQFSVERPDGSNFTLKIRSTKLEDSAMYFCASSPGQNNQPQHFGDGTRLSIL.

The chain uses TRBV2 and TRBJ2-7, with TRBD2 identical over 11 bases. CDR3 length: 12 residues. The germline gives CDR1 SNHLY, CDR2 FYNNEI. Germline trimming cut 10 bases from V and 2 bases from J; bases unmatched to any gene: 1. This CDR3 is CATSGGTYEQYF. The CDR3 coding sequence is TGTGCCACTAGCGGGGGGACCTACGAGCAGTACTTC.

The rearrangement links TRBV5-1 to TRBJ1-1; D is undetermined. V shed 2 bases and J shed 0 bases, with 8 bases lying between them. This CDR3 is built from 14 residues. CDR1 SGHRS and CDR2 YFSETQ come from the germline V gene. The DNA for the CDR3 is TGCGCCAGCAGCTTCCCAGACTTGAACACTGAAGCTTTCTTT. Its protein is CASSFPDLNTEAFF.

The CDR3: CASSVTSGYEQYF. The CDR3 nucleotides are TGTGCCAGCAGTGTAACTAGCGGCTACGAGCAGTACTTC. This chain joins TRBV2 and TRBJ2-7, with 8 nucleotides matching TRBD2. Germline CDR1 SNHLY, CDR2 FYNNEI. J gave up 3 bases and V 4 bases, and 2 bases lay outside the gene matches. This CDR3 comprises 13 residues.

This clone was seen a single time. V usage is TRBV5-1 and J usage is TRBJ2-3, with 9 bases aligning to TRBD2. Trimming removed 5 bases from V and 3 bases from J; junction bases left unmatched: 7. Germline assignment: CDR1 SGHRS and CDR2 YFSETQ. This CDR3 contains 15 residues. CDR3 in DNA: TGCGCCAGCAGAACCAGCGGGGGGTATACAGATACGCAGTATTTT. Protein: CASRTSGGYTDTQYF.

This clone has a handful of counts. This rearrangement joins TRBV11-2 to TRBJ1-6, with D hard to call. This CDR3 spans 15 amino acids. Germline V gives CDR1 SGHAT, CDR2 FQNNGV. V lost 5 bases and J lost 6, with 14 bases in between. Written as DNA, the CDR3 is TGTGCCAGCAGCGTCCGGACTCTCCCTAATTCACCCCTCCACTTT. Its translation is CASSVRTLPNSPLHF.

This chain connects TRBV6-5 to TRBJ1-1; D is uncertain. Trimming removed 2 bases at V and 4 bases at J, with 8 bases between. Germline CDR1 MNHEY, CDR2 SVGAGI. The CDR3 has 13 residues. Here the CDR3 reads CASSYERRTEAFF. CDR3 nucleotides: TGTGCCAGCAGTTACGAGAGGCGCACTGAAGCTTTCTTT.